The sequence of this T cell receptor beta chain was determined in a study of T cells in Graves' hyperthyroidism and ophthalmopathy. Study-level background: Peripheral blood sampling occurred at initial diagnosis, before any treatment.

Newly diagnosed patients aged 18 to 65 had hyperthyroidism of under 2 months' duration. This CDR3 comprises 15 residues. V dropped 1 base and J dropped 7; count of bases not matched to a gene: 3. Germline-derived CDR1 and CDR2 are MDHEN and SYDVKM. This clonotype was recorded many times. Amplified TCR beta CDR3 regions derived from RNA transcripts. The TCR CDR3 was amplified in a first-round RT-PCR using the HTBI primer set. TCRdb reprocessed the multiplex PCR reads with MiXCR, giving one entry per CDR3 protein. The sample has about 350,000 distinct CDR3 sequences; approximately 15% are singletons. The sequenced material came from blood. The chain combines TRBV28 with TRBJ2-1; 11 nucleotides align to TRBD2. This clonotype originated in a woman aged 25 to 39 with Graves' hyperthyroidism. CDR3 in amino acids: CASSLLLAGGNEQFF. For the CDR3, the DNA is TGTGCCAGCAGTTTATTGTTAGCGGGAGGGAATGAGCAGTTCTTC. The entire variable domain, with the rest obtained from reference TRBV28 and TRBJ2-1, is as follows: DVKVTQSSRYLVKRTGEKVFLECVQDMDHENMFWYRQDPGLGLRLIYFSYDVKMKEKGDIPEGYSVSREKKERFSLILESASTNQTSMYLCASSLLLAGGNEQFFGPGTRLTVL.